What follows describes a single T cell receptor beta chain. V lost 6 bases to trimming and J lost 3 bases; unmatched junction nucleotides: 15. This CDR3 contains 17 residues. Germline loops: CDR1 MDHEN, CDR2 SYDVKM. Authors' processing steps: Amplifying reference gene primers gave estimates of nucleated cell counts. The data were produced by immunoSEQ multiplex PCR, yet TCRdb's version contains in-frame clones alone and is incomplete. D and trimming were read from the DNA, whereas the V and J calls and clone size are those reported in that table. Among 150,000 to 200,000 clones listed, 88% were seen once. These data are taken from a study of blood T cell repertoires in COVID-19. On the study more broadly: Acute and convalescent COVID-19 samples came from the United States, Italy and Spain. PBMCs, B-cell-depleted T cells, or T cells were the source of the cDNA or gDNA that made up the material.

This sequence originates from a human donor in a cohort sampled during active COVID-19. Sample: peripheral blood. V usage is TRBV28 and J usage is TRBJ1-2; 8 bases agree with TRBD1. The CDR3 spells CASSQTPRQGRDYGYTF. CDR3 coding DNA: TGTGCCAGCAGCCAAACCCCCAGACAGGGGAGAGACTATGGCTACACCTTC.